The text below deals with one T cell receptor beta chain. The antigen is undetermined. This sample was included in a study of shared clonotypes between healthy human individuals. Study-wide context: Donor composition was two women and a few men, aged 18 to 49. The study's findings and limits: How much donors shared clonotypes was expected to be affected by sequencing depth.

The ends lost 0 bases at V and 5 bases at J; junction bases unmatched: 14. The CDR3 length is 19 residues. Germline assignment: CDR1 SGDLS and CDR2 YYNGEE. Evenly divided among several immunoSEQ plates was the genomic DNA of each subset. Clones were sequenced by immunoSEQ multiplex PCR, and TCRdb holds only the in-frame ones, with some missing. The sample carries a few hundred thousand clones, around three quarters recorded once. The sequence derives from a middle-aged woman in good health. Some clones in this sample may be carry-over from other donors' samples. The sequenced sample was PBMCs. V usage is TRBV9 and J usage is TRBJ2-1; TRBD2 matches 10 bases. CDR3 in DNA: TGTGCCAGCAGCGTAGGTATAAGCGGGAGGGCTCCCCGGGACAATGAGCAGTTCTTC. This encodes CASSVGISGRAPRDNEQFF.